Presented here are 14 T cell receptor beta chains from one specimen sequenced in a study of blood T cell repertoires in COVID-19. Only in-frame clones appear in the TCRdb table, and some are missing; sequencing was by immunoSEQ multiplex PCR. The sample shows fewer than 500,000 clones, roughly 90% of them seen only once. Sequencing was carried out using PBMCs or T cells enriched from blood (not recorded which). Receptor source: a woman aged 30 to 39 with acute COVID-19.

The V and J genes are TRBV9 and TRBJ1-5; D gene unclear. Germline CDR1 is SGDLS and CDR2 is YYNGEE. The CDR3 contains 13 residues. V was shortened by 0 bases and J by 5 bases, with 6 bases between the two germline ends. The CDR3 region is CASSVEEDQPQHF. DNA for the CDR3: TGTGCCAGCAGCGTAGAAGAGGATCAGCCCCAGCATTTT.

CDR3 in DNA: TGCGCCAGCGGACCTCTCGGGGGCTCCTACAATGAGCAGTTCTTC. Translating gives CASGPLGGSYNEQFF. This sequence joins TRBV5-1 and TRBJ2-1; TRBD2 is a possible D gene (6 bases). Germline V lookup: CDR1 SGHRS, CDR2 YFSETQ. This CDR3 is built from 15 residues. The V and J ends lost 7 bases and 0 bases respectively, with 14 bases between them.

This chain uses TRBV2 with TRBJ1-2; tentatively, D is TRBD1 (5 bases). The V end was cut by 7 bases, the J end by 4 bases, with 16 bases between. This CDR3 spans 14 amino acids. Germline values: CDR1 SNHLY, CDR2 FYNNEI. CDR3 in amino acids: CASTERGSSYGYTF. The DNA of the CDR3 is TGTGCCAGCACCGAAAGGGGCAGTTCCTATGGCTACACCTTC.

The chain joins TRBV2 to TRBJ1-1; 9 bases align to TRBD1. Germline V gene data show CDR1 as SNHLY and CDR2 as FYNNEI. Trimming cost V 5 bases and J 4 bases; bases outside gene matches: 5. The CDR3 covers 14 residues. CDR3 in DNA: TGTGCCAGCAGTACCCCGGGACAGGGCACTGAAGCTTTCTTT. Translating gives CASSTPGQGTEAFF.

The V and J genes are TRBV6-5 and TRBJ1-2; 10 nucleotides match TRBD1. CDR1 is MNHEY and CDR2 is SVGAGI in the germline V gene. Unmatched junction bases numbered 9, after V lost 6 bases and J lost 5 bases. The CDR3 is made up of 15 amino acids. CDR3 nucleotides: TGTGCCAGCAGAATCCCCGGGACAGGGGCTTATGGCTACACCTTC. Its translation is CASRIPGTGAYGYTF.

The CDR3 nucleotides are TGTGCCAGCAGACTTGGACAGGGGGCGGGAGATACGCAGTATTTT. The encoded protein is CASRLGQGAGDTQYF. The chain combines TRBV2 with TRBJ2-3, with 11 nucleotides matching TRBD1. The J segment lost 5 bases and the V segment lost 6 bases, leaving 7 bases of the junction unmatched. Per the germline V gene, CDR1 is SNHLY and CDR2 is FYNNEI. The CDR3 has 15 amino acids.

CDR3 nucleotides: TGTGCCAGCAGTCCGGACAGGAACTTACGAGAGCAGTACTTC. It translates to CASSPDRNLREQYF. The rearrangement uses TRBV2 and TRBJ2-7, with 7 bases matching TRBD1. Looked up from germline, CDR1 is SNHLY and CDR2 is FYNNEI. V was pared by 5 bases and J by 7 bases, with 11 bases of the junction left unmatched. CDR3 size: 14 residues.

The chain links TRBV6-2 or TRBV6-3 to TRBJ1-1; 8 nucleotides match TRBD1. The V gene end was trimmed by 5 bases and the J gene end by 4 bases; junction bases not matched to a gene: 9. The germline V gene has CDR1 MNHEY and CDR2 SVGEGT. The CDR3 consists of 15 residues. The CDR3, as DNA: TGTGCCAGCAGTCGGTCGACAGGGGTGGGCACTGAAGCTTTCTTT. Protein product: CASSRSTGVGTEAFF.

This chain connects TRBV14 to TRBJ2-5; D unresolved. V was pared by 1 base and J by 5 bases, with 8 bases between. This CDR3 spans 13 amino acids. Per germline, CDR1 SGHDN and CDR2 FVKESK. The CDR3 here is CASSQGLYETQYF. The CDR3 bases are TGTGCCAGCAGCCAAGGACTTTATGAGACCCAGTACTTC.

V gene TRBV7-3 combines with J gene TRBJ2-6, with D perhaps TRBD2 (5 bases). With 1 base removed from V and 1 base from J, the gap between germline ends came to 17 bases. Germline V gene sequence: CDR1 SGHTA, CDR2 FQGTGA. This CDR3 is 19 amino acids long. The CDR3 DNA reads TGTGCCAGCAGCTTAATCGCCCCTGGACTGATGTCTGGGGCCAACGTCCTGACTTTC. Its protein is CASSLIAPGLMSGANVLTF.

This rearrangement joins TRBV18 to TRBJ2-3; 7 bases are shared with TRBD1. Trimming removed 3 bases from V and 4 bases from J; junction bases left unmatched: 4. Germline lookup yields CDR1 KGHSH and CDR2 LQKENI. The CDR3 runs to 14 residues. CDR3 nucleotides: TGTGCCAGCTCACCGCAGGGGGTGGCAGATACGCAGTATTTT. Protein product: CASSPQGVADTQYF.

The chain links TRBV11-1 to TRBJ2-7; 8 positions match TRBD2. V was pared by 5 bases and J by 7 bases, with 4 bases of the junction left unmatched. CDR3 length: 12 residues. Germline CDR1 reads SGHAT; CDR2 reads FQDESV (reference sequence). CDR3 coding DNA: TGTGCCAGCAGCCGGGGGGGTCGGGAGCAGTACTTC. This translates into CASSRGGREQYF.

Details on this clone: Distinct nucleotide sequences in the sample also encode this CDR3. The V call is TRBV24-1, the J call TRBJ1-5; 7 nucleotides agree with TRBD1. In germline, CDR1 is KGHDR, CDR2 SFDVKD. With V trimmed by 3 bases and J by 7 bases, 5 bases remained unmatched. The CDR3 contains 14 residues. CDR3 region: CATSDRGQGQPQHF. CDR3 sequence (DNA): TGTGCCACCAGTGATAGGGGGCAGGGGCAGCCCCAGCATTTT.

In regard to this clone: One end of the junction fails to match germline, which may point to a read error. The chain is built from TRBV12-3 or TRBV12-4 and TRBJ1-2; D call uncertain. This CDR3 has 13 amino acids. The DNA of the CDR3 is TGTGCCAGCAGCTTAGGAGTGCTTTATGGCTACACCTTC. Its protein is CASSLGVLYGYTF.